Sequencing of this TCR beta chain was carried out in a study of cytomegalovirus exposure and HLA in healthy donors. Whole-study context: Findings of an earlier analysis included roughly 120 million unique TCR beta sequences from roughly 200 million T cells. There were approximately 80 million unique TCRs (from HLA-typed donors) in an early data release.

13 Jbeta primers and 60 Vbeta primers were used for the PCR. TCRdb keeps only in-frame clones here, not all; method: immunoSEQ multiplex PCR. The repertoire has over 120,000 clones, roughly four fifths of them found once; the top ten carry 1.4% to 1.5%. The V and J ends lost 4 bases and 3 bases, in that order; junction bases with no gene match: 10. Germline CDR1 and CDR2: SGDLS and YYNGEE. The CDR3 totals 16 residues. Those who donated were healthy bone marrow donors. The genes are TRBV9 and TRBJ2-1, with 7 bases matching TRBD1. Material: PBMCs. The receptor was isolated from a young man in good health and CMV-seropositive. Here the CDR3 DNA reads TGTGCCAGCAGCCCCAGAAGGGACAGCGGCTACAATGAGCAGTTCTTC. Residues: CASSPRRDSGYNEQFF.